Presented here are 23 T cell receptor beta chains from one specimen sequenced in a study of cytomegalovirus exposure and HLA in healthy donors. The PCR made use of 60 Vbeta and 13 Jbeta primers. Sequencing was performed with immunoSEQ multiplex PCR; in TCRdb, only in-frame clones are kept and a portion is missing. The table lists 100,000 to 150,000 clones, around 77% of them singletons. Sequenced input: PBMCs. These receptors came from a male donor in good health and CMV-seropositive.

The V gene is TRBV6-4, the J gene TRBJ2-3, with no clear D. V lost 3 bases, J lost 2 bases, and 12 bases lay in between. The CDR3 runs to 15 residues. CDR1 MRHNA and CDR2 SNTAGT come from the germline V gene. The CDR3 spells CASSEAYSPTDTQYF. CDR3 nucleotide sequence: TGTGCCAGCAGTGAGGCGTACAGCCCCACAGATACGCAGTATTTT.

The gene calls are TRBV6-6 and TRBJ1-2, with D possibly TRBD1 on 6 matching bases. Trimming cost V 4 bases and J 7 bases, with 10 bases left between them. The CDR3 consists of 12 residues. Germline V CDR1 and CDR2: MNHNY, SVGAGI (reference sequence). In nucleotides, the CDR3 is TGTGCCAGCAGTTCAGGGGTCGGTGGCTACACCTTC. Translating gives CASSSGVGGYTF.

The chain joins TRBV11-2 to TRBJ2-7, with 7 bases aligning to TRBD2. The CDR3 loop spans 15 amino acids. Trimming took 6 bases from V and 0 from J; bases not matched to a gene: 8. Germline lookup yields CDR1 SGHAT and CDR2 FQNNGV. CDR3 loop: CASSMGGISSYEQYF. CDR3 bases: TGTGCCAGCAGTATGGGGGGGATTAGCTCCTACGAGCAGTACTTC.

The chain joins TRBV29-1 to TRBJ2-3; 11 bases match TRBD2. This CDR3 is 15 amino acids long. The germline V gene has CDR1 SQVTM and CDR2 ANQGSEA. The V segment lost 6 bases and the J segment 6 bases; nucleotides outside the gene matches: 11. CDR3 sequence: CSVKTSGRALDTQYF. The CDR3 DNA follows: TGCAGCGTGAAAACTAGCGGGAGAGCCTTGGATACGCAGTATTTT.

Note on this clone: One junction end disagrees with the germline gene, perhaps due to a read error. CDR3 nucleotides: TGTTCCAGCAGCTTAGACCTAGCGGGAGCAACCTACGAGCAGTACTTC. Translating it yields CSSSLDLAGATYEQYF. This chain connects TRBV7-9 to TRBJ2-7, with 10 bases lining up with TRBD2. CDR3 length: 16 residues. Germline CDR1 reads SEHNR; CDR2 reads FQNEAQ (reference sequence).

This clone appeared a few times. The CDR3 DNA sequence: TGTGCCAGCAGCAGAGGCGGGGGGGATACGCAGTATTTT. This encodes CASSRGGGDTQYF. The rearrangement uses TRBV7-9 and TRBJ2-3; 8 bases agree with TRBD2. The V segment lost 5 bases and the J segment 6 bases; nucleotides outside the gene matches: 4. The CDR3 runs to 13 residues. CDR1 is SEHNR, CDR2 FQNEAQ, per germline (reference sequence).

J is TRBJ2-5 and V is TRBV2; D might be TRBD1 (6 bases). Germline CDR1 and CDR2: SNHLY and FYNNEI. Trimming took off 2 bases at V and 5 bases at J, with 12 bases between the two ends. The CDR3 runs 14 residues. As DNA, the CDR3 is TGTGCCAGCAGTGAAATCAGGGGTGATGAGACCCAGTACTTC. It translates to CASSEIRGDETQYF.

The chain employs TRBV5-8 and TRBJ2-7; a possible D gene is TRBD1 (6 bases). Trimming took 6 bases from V and 0 from J, leaving 13 bases between them. The CDR3 runs to 14 residues. Germline CDR1 reads SGHTS; CDR2 reads YDEGEE. CDR3 protein: CASTPDRTSYEQYF. The CDR3 region has the DNA TGTGCCAGCACCCCGGACAGAACCTCCTACGAGCAGTACTTC. The full variable domain, in which reference TRBV5-8 and TRBJ2-7 provide the parts outside the CDR3, is EAGVTQSPTHLIKTRGQQATLRCSPISGHTSVYWYQQALGLGLQFLLWYDEGEERNRGNFPPRFSGRQFPNYSSELNVNALELEDSALYLCASTPDRTSYEQYFGPGTRLTVT.

This rearrangement joins TRBV9 to TRBJ2-5; 8 bases agree with TRBD1. The germline CDR1 and CDR2 sequences are SGDLS and YYNGEE. CDR3 length: 16 amino acids. The trim removed 0 bases at V and 0 bases at J, leaving 4 bases unmatched. CDR3 in DNA: TGTGCCAGCAGCGTAGGGACAGGGATTTACCAAGAGACCCAGTACTTC. As protein: CASSVGTGIYQETQYF.

The chain links TRBV5-1 to TRBJ2-7; D uncertain. The V and J ends lost 1 base and 5 bases respectively, with 13 bases between them. Germline lookup yields CDR1 SGHRS and CDR2 YFSETQ. The CDR3 has 14 residues. CDR3 in amino acids: CASSLRQVGDEQYF. The CDR3 DNA sequence: TGCGCCAGCAGCTTGAGGCAGGTAGGCGACGAGCAGTACTTC.

This clone has a handful of counts. This chain joins TRBV19 and TRBJ1-1; a possible D gene is TRBD1 (5 bases). The germline V and J ends were trimmed by 3 bases and 2 bases, with 16 bases remaining between them. CDR1 and CDR2 (germline): LNHDA, SQIVND (reference sequence). The CDR3 sequence is 16 residues long. CDR3 sequence reads: CASSIGGRITNTEAFF. For the CDR3, the DNA is TGTGCCAGTAGTATTGGGGGGAGAATTACTAACACTGAAGCTTTCTTT.

The chain joins TRBV28 to TRBJ2-2; 10 positions match TRBD2. The CDR3 totals 19 residues. Losses at the gene ends were 4 bases for V and 3 bases for J; bases not matched to a gene: 14. Per germline, CDR1 MDHEN and CDR2 SYDVKM. The CDR3 DNA follows: TGTGCCAGCAGTTACCCCCCCTTAGAGCGGGAGGGGCACACCGGGGAGCTGTTTTTT. Translated, it gives CASSYPPLEREGHTGELFF.

This clone was seen just once. This chain joins TRBV7-2 and TRBJ2-7; 7 bases fit TRBD1. CDR3 length: 16 amino acids. Germline V gives CDR1 SGHTA, CDR2 FQGNSA. Trimming cost V 5 bases and J 0 bases; bases outside gene matches: 10. The CDR3 DNA is TGTGCCAGCAGCCTCCAGACAGGGACCTCCTCCTACGAGCAGTACTTC. It is translated as CASSLQTGTSSYEQYF.

The rearrangement joins TRBV6-1 to TRBJ1-3, with D uncertain. The V end lost 1 base, the J end lost 3 bases, and 7 bases lay between the germline ends. This CDR3 spans 14 amino acids. In germline, CDR1 is MNHNS, CDR2 SASEGT. CDR3 in amino acids: CASSEGAVGNTIYF. DNA for the CDR3: TGTGCCAGCAGTGAAGGGGCTGTTGGAAACACCATATATTTT.

The chain employs TRBV5-6 and TRBJ2-5, with 13 bases that match TRBD2. The J call may be mistaken, given a closer DNA end match to TRBJ2-7. In germline, CDR1 is SGHDT, CDR2 YYEEEE. The CDR3 runs 15 residues. The chain's CDR3 is CASSQGLAGLYEQYF. The CDR3 DNA reads as TGTGCCAGCAGCCAGGGACTAGCGGGATTATACGAGCAGTACTTC.

This chain links TRBV19 with TRBJ2-3; 14 bases agree with TRBD2. Losses at the gene ends were 3 bases for V and 5 bases for J; bases not matched to a gene: 4. Germline assignment: CDR1 LNHDA and CDR2 SQIVND (reference sequence). The CDR3 has 16 amino acids. CDR3: CASSIGGTSGGDTQYF. CDR3 bases: TGTGCCAGTAGTATTGGGGGGACTAGCGGGGGAGATACGCAGTATTTT. The full variable domain, in which reference TRBV19 and TRBJ2-3 provide the parts outside the CDR3, is DGGITQSPKYLFRKEGQNVTLSCEQNLNHDAMYWYRQDPGQGLRLIYYSQIVNDFQKGDIAEGYSVSREKKESFPLTVTSAQKNPTAFYLCASSIGGTSGGDTQYFGPGTRLTVL.

This clone was observed a few times. This sequence joins TRBV5-1 and TRBJ2-7; TRBD2 matches 8 bases. This CDR3 contains 15 residues. After removal of 0 bases from V and 3 bases from J, the junction contained 5 bases not matched to a gene. Germline V lookup: CDR1 SGHRS, CDR2 YFSETQ. For the CDR3, the DNA is TGCGCCAGCAGCTTGGATAGCGGGGTTAACTACGAGCAGTACTTC. It specifies CASSLDSGVNYEQYF.

This chain joins TRBV7-9 and TRBJ1-1; D unclear. From germline, CDR1 is SEHNR and CDR2 FQNEAQ (reference sequence). The CDR3 has 13 residues. V lost 5 bases to trimming and J lost 1 base, with 8 bases between them. The CDR3 region has the DNA TGTGCCAGCAGCGCCGGGTGGAACACTGAAGCTTTCTTT. Encoded protein: CASSAGWNTEAFF.

The chain recombines TRBV20-1 with TRBJ2-1; D remains unclear. This CDR3 has 11 amino acids. The germline V and J ends were trimmed by 7 bases and 6 bases, with 10 bases remaining between them. Looked up from germline, CDR1 is DFQATT and CDR2 is SNEGSKA (reference sequence). CDR3 sequence (DNA): TGCAGTGAGGCGGCCACCAATGAGCAGTTCTTC. This sequence encodes CSEAATNEQFF.

This clone was found once. The chain is built from TRBV18 and TRBJ1-3; 7 bases line up with TRBD1. Germline values: CDR1 KGHSH, CDR2 LQKENI. The V segment lost 4 bases and the J segment 0 bases; nucleotides outside the gene matches: 15. The CDR3 is 19 residues long. The CDR3 is CASSHRGKPKTVSGNTIYF. CDR3 bases: TGTGCCAGCTCACACAGGGGTAAGCCAAAAACAGTCTCTGGAAACACCATATATTTT. The whole variable domain, filled in from reference TRBV18 and TRBJ1-3, reads NAGVMQNPRHLVRRRGQEARLRCSPMKGHSHVYWYRQLPEEGLKFMVYLQKENIIDESGMPKERFSAEFPKEGPSILRIQQVVRGDSAAYFCASSHRGKPKTVSGNTIYFGEGSWLTVV.

The chain joins TRBV28 to TRBJ1-6; TRBD1 matches 9 bases. J lost 8 bases, V lost 3 bases, and 8 bases had no gene match. This CDR3 contains 16 residues. Germline CDR1 MDHEN, CDR2 SYDVKM. CDR3 nucleotides: TGTGCCAGCAGTTTGGGGAGGACAGGGGCTTATTCACCCCTCCACTTT. Its protein is CASSLGRTGAYSPLHF.

The DNA for the CDR3 is TGTGCCAGCAGCCGATGGACAGGGGGCGATTACGAGCAGTACTTC. Protein: CASSRWTGGDYEQYF. The chain uses TRBV11-2 and TRBJ2-5; 11 nucleotides agree with TRBD1. The J call is in doubt because the DNA end fits TRBJ2-7 better. The CDR3 totals 15 residues. Germline V gene lookup returns CDR1 SGHAT and CDR2 FQNNGV.

The gene calls are TRBV5-4 and TRBJ1-1, with 11 positions matching TRBD1. V lost 6 bases, J lost 0 bases, and 10 bases stayed unmatched. The CDR3 runs to 17 residues. CDR1 and CDR2 (germline): SGHNT, YYREEE (reference sequence). The CDR3 sequence: CASTGGGQGGMNTEAFF. CDR3 DNA: TGTGCCAGCACAGGGGGGGGACAGGGGGGGATGAACACTGAAGCTTTCTTT.